Each of the 10 T cell receptor beta chains below was sequenced from the same sample in a study of blood T cells in healthy people across ages. It was with a sample-barcoded 5' primer and a J-beta primer mix that a second PCR of roughly 7 to 12 cycles was run. MiXCR, applied by TCRdb to the 5' RACE reads, yields one record per CDR3 protein. Of over a million distinct CDR3 sequences in the sample, 59% are singletons; the top ten hold 6.5% to 8.5%. Sequences were obtained from blood. All receptors come from a man younger than 30 in good health.

The V call is TRBV4-3, the J call TRBJ1-1; 7 bases map to TRBD1. J was trimmed by 8 bases and V by 0 bases; bases with no gene match: 3. The CDR3 runs to 13 residues. Germline assignment: CDR1 LGHNA and CDR2 YSLEER. CDR3 sequence: CASSQEGQLEAFF. The DNA for the CDR3 is TGCGCCAGCAGCCAAGAGGGACAGCTAGAAGCTTTCTTT.

The gene calls are TRBV28 and TRBJ2-3, with TRBD2 as a possible D gene (6 bases). Trimming left V 7 bases short and J 2 bases short, with 19 bases between. Per the germline V gene, CDR1 is MDHEN and CDR2 is SYDVKM. CDR3 size: 16 residues. The CDR3 DNA reads TGTGCCAGCACCCTGAGGAGGGGAGGACCCACAGATACGCAGTATTTT. Its protein is CASTLRRGGPTDTQYF.

To note about this clonotype: The junction differs from germline at one of its ends, possibly a read error. This chain links TRBV15 with TRBJ2-1; no firm D call. This CDR3 has 16 residues. Germline CDR1 and CDR2: LNHNV and YYDKDF (reference sequence). CDR3: CATSRESSYPHNERFF. DNA of the CDR3: TGTGCCACCAGCAGAGAGTCGTCGTACCCACACAATGAGCGGTTCTTC.

This clonotype was seen repeatedly, ten times or more. The DNA for the CDR3 is TGCAGTGCTCCCCAGCGGGACTGGAATGAGCAGTTCTTC. Encoded protein: CSAPQRDWNEQFF. The chain uses TRBV20-1 and TRBJ2-1; 7 positions match TRBD2. The CDR3 length is 13 residues. Germline CDR1 reads DFQATT; CDR2 reads SNEGSKA (reference sequence). Trimming at V came to 5 bases and at J to 7 bases, leaving 8 bases not matched to a gene.

The chain employs TRBV7-4 and TRBJ2-7, with D possibly matching TRBD2 (5 bases). The CDR3 has 12 amino acids. Per the germline V gene, CDR1 is SGHVT and CDR2 is SQSDAQ. The CDR3 reads CFAGGGSYEQYF. CDR3 DNA sequence: TGTTTCGCGGGCGGAGGCTCCTACGAGCAGTACTTC.

This clonotype appeared once. An end of the junction does not agree with germline; a read error may underlie this. This chain connects TRBV29-1 to TRBJ2-5, with D unclear. CDR1 and CDR2 (germline): SQVTM, ANQGSEA. There are 12 residues in the CDR3. CDR3: CRVEDLASQQYF. The CDR3 coding sequence is TGCAGAGTTGAAGATCTGGCGTCACAGCAGTACTTC.

The chain combines TRBV6-5 with TRBJ1-4, with TRBD1 identical over 8 bases. The J segment lost 5 bases and the V segment lost 5 bases, leaving 10 bases of the junction unmatched. The CDR3 has 16 amino acids. CDR1 and CDR2 (germline): MNHEY, SVGAGI. DNA for the CDR3: TGTGCCAGCAGTACCCTCCAGGGGGCCTTGAATGAAAAACTGTTTTTT. Protein sequence: CASSTLQGALNEKLFF.

This clonotype was seen more than once but under ten times. The rearrangement links TRBV29-1 to TRBJ2-3, with TRBD2 matching over 7 bases. V was pared by 6 bases and J by 4 bases, with 10 bases of the junction left unmatched. CDR3 length equals 14 residues. Germline V CDR1 and CDR2: SQVTM, ANQGSEA. In nucleotides, the CDR3 is TGCAGCGTGGACCGGGAGGTCGATTCAGATACGCAGTATTTT. It specifies CSVDREVDSDTQYF.

The chain recombines TRBV6-5 with TRBJ1-4; D remains unclear. There are 15 residues in the CDR3. CDR1 and CDR2 (germline): MNHEY, SVGAGI. V dropped 0 bases and J dropped 7 bases, with 12 bases sitting between them. CDR3 residues: CASSYSSGVGEKLFF. CDR3 bases: TGTGCCAGCAGTTACTCGAGTGGGGTTGGTGAAAAACTGTTTTTT.

The chain joins TRBV3-1 to TRBJ2-7; 9 nucleotides match TRBD2. The germline V gene has CDR1 LGHDT and CDR2 YNNKEL (reference sequence). This CDR3 spans 16 amino acids. The junction had 9 bases not matched to a gene; V was cut back by 4 bases and J by 2 bases. This CDR3 is CASSPTTSGSTYEQYF. CDR3 nucleotide sequence: TGTGCCAGCAGCCCGACGACTAGCGGTTCGACCTACGAGCAGTACTTC.